One sample yielded the 2 T cell receptor beta chains listed below, sequenced in a study of blood T cell repertoires in COVID-19. Libraries were prepared by immunoSEQ multiplex PCR; TCRdb keeps only in-frame clonotypes and omits some of them. Of about 310,000 clones in the sample, about 88% are singletons; the top ten hold 9.5%. Sequences were obtained from PBMCs or T cells enriched from blood (not recorded which). The receptors stem from a woman in her forties who had recovered from COVID-19.

The genes are TRBV6-5 and TRBJ2-4; TRBD1 matches at 8 bases. Trimming removed 8 bases from V and 1 base from J; junction bases left unmatched: 4. Germline CDR1 is MNHEY and CDR2 is SVGAGI. The CDR3 runs 14 residues. In DNA, the CDR3 is TGTGCCAGCGATACAGGGGGGGCCAAAAACATTCAGTACTTC. Translation: CASDTGGAKNIQYF.

Comment on this clone: Compared with germline, one end of the junction differs, possibly owing to a read error. This rearrangement joins TRBV28 to TRBJ2-3; 9 bases agree with TRBD2. The CDR3 has 14 residues. The germline CDR1 and CDR2 sequences are MDHEN and SYDVKM. The DNA of the CDR3 is TGTGCCAGCAGTTTCCTCCTCAGGTTCAGCGGGAGGTCTTTT. This sequence encodes CASSFLLRFSGRSF.